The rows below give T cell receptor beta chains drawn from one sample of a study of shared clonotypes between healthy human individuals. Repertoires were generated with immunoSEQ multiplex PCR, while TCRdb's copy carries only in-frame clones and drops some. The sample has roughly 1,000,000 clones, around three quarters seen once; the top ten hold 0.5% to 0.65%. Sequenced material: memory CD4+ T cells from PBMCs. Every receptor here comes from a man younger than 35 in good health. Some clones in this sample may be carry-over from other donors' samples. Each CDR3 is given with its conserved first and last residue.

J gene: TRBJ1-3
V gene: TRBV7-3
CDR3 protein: CASAYFLETRENSGNTIYF

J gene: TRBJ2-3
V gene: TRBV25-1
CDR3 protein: CASSPSGFVSTDTQYF

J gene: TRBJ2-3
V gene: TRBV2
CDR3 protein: CASNIGVDTQYF

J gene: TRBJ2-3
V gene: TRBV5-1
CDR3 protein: CASSLPGTSDTDTQYF

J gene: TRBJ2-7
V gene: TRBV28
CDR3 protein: CATQKGGAVSEQYF

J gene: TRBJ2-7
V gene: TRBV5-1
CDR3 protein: CASSLYGTRGVGEQYF

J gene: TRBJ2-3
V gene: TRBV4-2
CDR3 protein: CASSQDLQREAPDTQYF

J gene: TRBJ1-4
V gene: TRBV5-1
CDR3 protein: CASSPGGGNEKLFF

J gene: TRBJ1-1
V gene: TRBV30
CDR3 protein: CAWTKMNTEAFF

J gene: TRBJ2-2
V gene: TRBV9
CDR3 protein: CASSVRGDSNNFPGELFF

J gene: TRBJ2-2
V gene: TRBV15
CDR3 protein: CATSRGNRANTGELFF

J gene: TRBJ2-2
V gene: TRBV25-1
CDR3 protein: CASKTSFGELFF

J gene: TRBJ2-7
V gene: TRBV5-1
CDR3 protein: CASSSGQAYYEQYF

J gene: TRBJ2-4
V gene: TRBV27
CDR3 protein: CASSLQGAGTKNIQYF

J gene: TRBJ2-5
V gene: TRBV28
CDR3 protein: CASSVDRLGGKTQYF